The T cell receptor (beta chain) described here comes from a study of cytomegalovirus exposure and HLA in healthy donors. Study-level results: Follow-up analysis seemed to connect common viral pathogens with several of the most significant clusters identified.

V shed 2 bases and J shed 5 bases, with 10 bases lying between them. Germline-derived CDR1 and CDR2 are SEHNR and FQNEAQ (reference sequence). The CDR3 loop spans 13 amino acids. About this clone: The antigen remains unidentified.

Among the donors, all were healthy bone marrow donors. It was with 60 Vbeta and 13 Jbeta primers that the PCR ran. Profiling relied on immunoSEQ multiplex PCR, and the TCRdb table lists in-frame clones only, not all of them. This sample has 120,000 or so clones, with over 70% found just once. The TCR comes from a woman aged 45-59 years in good health and CMV-seropositive. Source material: PBMCs. The chain couples TRBV7-9 to TRBJ2-7, with D tentatively TRBD2 (6 bases). The CDR3 nucleotides are TGTGCCAGCAGCTTACCCAGGGAGGACGAGCAGTACTTC. This translates into CASSLPREDEQYF.